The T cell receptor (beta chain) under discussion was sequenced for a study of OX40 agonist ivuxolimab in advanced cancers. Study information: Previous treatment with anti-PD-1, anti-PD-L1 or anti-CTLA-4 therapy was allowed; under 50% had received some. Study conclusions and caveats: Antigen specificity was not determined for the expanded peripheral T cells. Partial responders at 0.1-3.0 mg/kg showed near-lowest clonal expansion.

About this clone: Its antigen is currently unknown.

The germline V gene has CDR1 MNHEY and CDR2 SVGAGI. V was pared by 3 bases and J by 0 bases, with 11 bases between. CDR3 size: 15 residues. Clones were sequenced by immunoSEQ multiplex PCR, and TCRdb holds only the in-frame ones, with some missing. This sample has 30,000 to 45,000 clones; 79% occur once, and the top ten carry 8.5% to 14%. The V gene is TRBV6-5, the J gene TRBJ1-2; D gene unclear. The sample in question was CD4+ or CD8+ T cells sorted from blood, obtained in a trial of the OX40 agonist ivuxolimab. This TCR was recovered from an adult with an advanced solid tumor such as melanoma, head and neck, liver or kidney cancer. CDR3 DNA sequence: TGTGCCAGCAGTTATGGCGTAGGGACTAACTATGGCTACACCTTC. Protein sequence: CASSYGVGTNYGYTF.